The rows below give T cell receptor beta chains drawn from one sample of a study of T-cell reconstitution after alpha-beta-depleted transplantation in children. TCRdb fed the PCR reads into MiXCR, producing one record per CDR3 protein. The table shows hundreds of thousands of distinct CDR3 sequences, with 13% occurring only once. The sample in question was PBMCs, mostly from graft donor cells, obtained 360 days after TCRalphabeta/CD19-depleted stem cell transplant. The receptor source for this set is a male patient younger than 18 who had a stem cell transplant for acute myeloid leukemia, so the T cells may come from the graft donor. CDR3s leave out the opening cysteine and the closing phenylalanine or tryptophan.

v_gene	j_gene	CDR3aa
TRBV15	TRBJ2-7	ATTGSGGEGQY
TRBV20-1	TRBJ2-5	SAQAQETQY
TRBV4-3	TRBJ2-1	ASSQTSGRARDEQF
TRBV25-1	TRBJ2-5	ASKSETQY
TRBV20-1	TRBJ1-4	SAGGSNEKLF
TRBV21-1	TRBJ2-5	ASSQLRKGSGSTQETQY
TRBV20-1	TRBJ2-3	SAPPDTDTQY
TRBV29-1	TRBJ2-7	SVASTYEQY
TRBV7-9	TRBJ2-3	ASSFGVDTQY
TRBV6-2/TRBV6-3	TRBJ2-2	ASSYKVGRVWTGELF
TRBV28	TRBJ2-7	ASGGAYEQY
TRBV4-3	TRBJ2-2	ASSQDKASGSNPGELF
TRBV4-3	TRBJ2-7	ASSQENSVRPSQEQY
TRBV9	TRBJ2-5	ASSVWTSGGETQY